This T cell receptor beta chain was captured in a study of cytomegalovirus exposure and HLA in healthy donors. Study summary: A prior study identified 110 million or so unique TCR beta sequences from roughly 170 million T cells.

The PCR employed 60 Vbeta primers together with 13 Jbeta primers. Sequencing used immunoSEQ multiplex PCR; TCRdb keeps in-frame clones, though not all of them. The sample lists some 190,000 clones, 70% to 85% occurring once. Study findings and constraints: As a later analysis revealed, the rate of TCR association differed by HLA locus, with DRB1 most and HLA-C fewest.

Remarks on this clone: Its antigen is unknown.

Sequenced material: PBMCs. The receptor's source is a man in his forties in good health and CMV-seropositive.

CDR3 amino acids: CTSSQTGTGGETQYF. The CDR3 nucleotides are TGCACCAGCAGCCAAACGGGGACAGGCGGAGAGACCCAGTACTTC. The chain combines TRBV1 with TRBJ2-5; the D call TRBD1 from the table was never checked on the DNA. TRBV1 corresponds to a pseudogene. CDR3 length: 15 amino acids.